This TCR beta chain was obtained from a study of blood T cell repertoires in COVID-19. Overall study: Acute and convalescent COVID-19 specimens originated in the United States, Italy and Spain.

Trimming pared 5 bases from V and 7 bases from J, leaving 18 bases between. CDR3 size: 15 residues. Germline CDR1 MNHEY, CDR2 SVGAGI. TCRdb's copy holds only in-frame clones and misses some; the assay was immunoSEQ multiplex PCR. The sample has over 200,000 clones, around 84% seen once. Participants' own reports of clinical history determined their cohort assignment. Cohort 3 recovered donors had two negative PCRs, clearance, or symptom resolution. The origin of this receptor is a man aged 18 to 29 who had recovered from COVID-19. The chain recombines TRBV6-5 with TRBJ1-5, with D possibly being TRBD1 (5 bases). Sequencing was performed on PBMCs or T cells enriched from blood (not recorded which). In nucleotides, the CDR3 is TGTGCCAGCAGTCTATCTTCAGGGTTCGTCCAGCCCCAGCATTTT. Its protein is CASSLSSGFVQPQHF.